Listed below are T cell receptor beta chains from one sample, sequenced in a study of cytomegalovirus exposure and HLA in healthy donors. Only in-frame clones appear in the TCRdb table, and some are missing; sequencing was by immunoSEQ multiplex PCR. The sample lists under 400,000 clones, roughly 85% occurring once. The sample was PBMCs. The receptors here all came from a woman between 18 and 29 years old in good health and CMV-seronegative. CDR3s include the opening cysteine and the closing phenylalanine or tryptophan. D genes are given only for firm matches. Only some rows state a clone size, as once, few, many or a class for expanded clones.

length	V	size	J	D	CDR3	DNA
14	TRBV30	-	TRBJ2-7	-	CAWSLKGGPYEQYF	TGTGCCTGGAGTCTGAAGGGCGGGCCGTACGAGCAGTACTTC
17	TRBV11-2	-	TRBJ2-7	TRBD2	CASSLDPGGARSYEQYF	TGTGCCAGCAGCTTAGATCCGGGAGGAGCTCGCTCCTACGAGCAGTACTTC
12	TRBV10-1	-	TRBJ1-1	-	CASSDPNTEAFF	TGCGCCAGCAGTGATCCAAACACTGAAGCTTTCTTT
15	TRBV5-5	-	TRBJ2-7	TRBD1	CASSLWGQASSEQYF	TGTGCCAGCAGCTTGTGGGGACAGGCTTCAAGCGAGCAGTACTTC
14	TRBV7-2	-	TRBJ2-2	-	CASSSNRVTGELFF	TGTGCCAGCAGCTCAAACAGGGTAACCGGGGAGCTGTTTTTT
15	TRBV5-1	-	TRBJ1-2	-	CASSLAGLVIDGYTF	TGCGCCAGCAGCTTGGCCGGTTTGGTGATAGATGGCTACACCTTC
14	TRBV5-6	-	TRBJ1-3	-	CASSWGRARYTIYF	TGTGCCAGCAGCTGGGGCAGGGCGAGGTACACCATATATTTT
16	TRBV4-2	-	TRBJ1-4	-	CASSQEGGLSSEKLFF	TGTGCCAGCAGCCAAGAGGGGGGGTTGAGCAGTGAAAAACTGTTTTTT
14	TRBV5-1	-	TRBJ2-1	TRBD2	CASSRAGEQDEQFF	TGCGCCAGCAGTAGGGCGGGAGAGCAGGATGAGCAGTTCTTC
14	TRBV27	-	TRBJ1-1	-	CASSLMGRGTEAFF	TGTGCCAGCAGTTTAATGGGCCGTGGCACTGAAGCTTTCTTT
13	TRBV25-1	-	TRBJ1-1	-	CASRGQSYTEAFF	TGTGCCAGCAGAGGACAGTCATACACTGAAGCTTTCTTT
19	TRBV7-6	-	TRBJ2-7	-	CASSPQGELAGHLSYEQYF	TGTGCCAGCAGCCCCCAGGGGGAGTTAGCGGGGCATCTCTCCTACGAGCAGTACTTC
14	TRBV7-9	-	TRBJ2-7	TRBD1	CASLPWGQGYEQYF	TGTGCCAGCCTTCCCTGGGGACAGGGCTACGAGCAGTACTTC
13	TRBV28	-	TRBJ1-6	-	CASTLRVGSPLHF	TGTGCCAGCACCCTCCGGGTTGGTTCACCCCTCCACTTT
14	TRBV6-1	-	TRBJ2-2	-	CASSGGLYTGELFF	TGTGCCAGCAGTGGAGGACTTTACACCGGGGAGCTGTTTTTT
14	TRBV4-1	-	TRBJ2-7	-	CASSPQALHYEQYF	TGCGCCAGCAGCCCGCAAGCCCTCCACTACGAGCAGTACTTC
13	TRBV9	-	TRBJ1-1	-	CASSVVGSGRAFF	TGTGCCAGCAGCGTAGTTGGATCCGGGAGGGCTTTCTTT
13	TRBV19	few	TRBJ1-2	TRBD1	CATSTGTYGGYTF	TGTGCCACTTCGACAGGGACTTACGGAGGCTACACCTTC
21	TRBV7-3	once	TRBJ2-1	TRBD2	CASSFNSPTLAGGISYNEQFF	TGTGCCAGCAGCTTCAACTCCCCCACGCTAGCGGGAGGAATCAGCTACAATGAGCAGTTCTTC
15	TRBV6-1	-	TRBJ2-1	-	CASRNLAPRRGEQFF	TGTGCCAGCAGAAACCTAGCACCCCGACGGGGTGAGCAGTTCTTC
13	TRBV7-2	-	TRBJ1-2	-	CASSQTLTGGYTF	TGTGCCAGCAGTCAAACCTTGACTGGGGGCTACACCTTC
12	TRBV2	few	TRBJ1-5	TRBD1	CASGTDNQPQHF	TGTGCCAGCGGGACAGACAATCAGCCCCAGCATTTT
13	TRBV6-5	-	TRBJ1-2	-	CASRSRSNYGYTF	TGTGCCAGCCGGTCGAGGAGTAACTATGGCTACACCTTC
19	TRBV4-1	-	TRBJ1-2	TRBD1	CASSQDTRGTGFKAYGYTF	TGCGCCAGCAGCCAAGATACTCGCGGGACAGGGTTTAAAGCCTATGGCTACACCTTC
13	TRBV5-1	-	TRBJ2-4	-	CAGTRGRSCIQYF	TGCGCCGGGACCAGGGGAAGAAGTTGCATTCAGTACTTC
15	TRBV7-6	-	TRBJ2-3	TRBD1	CASSLDNYRGDTQYF	TGTGCCAGCAGCTTAGATAATTACAGGGGAGATACGCAGTATTTT
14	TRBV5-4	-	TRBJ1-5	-	CASSPGNSNQPQHF	TGTGCCAGCAGCCCAGGGAATAGCAATCAGCCCCAGCATTTT
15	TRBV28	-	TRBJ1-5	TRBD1	CASTPTGFSNQPQHF	TGTGCCAGCACCCCGACAGGGTTTAGCAATCAGCCCCAGCATTTT
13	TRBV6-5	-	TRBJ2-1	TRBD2	CASSYSEREGRFF	TGTGCCAGCAGTTACTCGGAGCGGGAGGGTCGGTTCTTC
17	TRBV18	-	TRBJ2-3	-	CASSPSRDWYGTDTQYF	TGTGCCAGCTCACCAAGCAGGGATTGGTATGGCACAGATACGCAGTATTTT
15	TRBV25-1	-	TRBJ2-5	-	CASRGGSGYQETQYF	TGTGCCAGCAGGGGCGGCAGCGGGTACCAAGAGACCCAGTACTTC
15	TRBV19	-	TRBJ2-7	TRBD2	CASSIGSGGAYEQYF	TGTGCCAGTAGTATTGGAAGCGGGGGGGCCTACGAGCAGTACTTC
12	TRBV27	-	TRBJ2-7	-	CASRNIQGEKYF	TGTGCCAGCAGGAATATACAGGGAGAAAAGTACTTC